This T cell receptor beta chain was retrieved from a study of post-analysis software for immune sequencing data (dated by TCRdb to between 2015 and 2016). A note on the overall study: The recorded disease courses included relapsing-remitting, secondary progressive and progressive-relapsing multiple sclerosis, and some patients had no subtype annotation. Patient repertoires were compared against over ten previously published healthy control repertoires from donors aged 6 to 25 years. A subset of samples was prepared in parallel using single-end sample barcoding, then pooled and co-amplified after Illumina adapter ligation.

This clonotype was seen a single time. No antigen is known for it. There are no base qualities to consult, and no much larger clone falls within one base. What the work shows at the level of the full study, not this receptor alone: Strong co-clustering of samples prepared in the same batch was shown by direct clustering with F measure, prompting a batch-effect correction. Multiple sclerosis patients had significantly lower normalized Chao1 diversity than controls, a result that suggests substantial peripheral T-cell clonal expansion. The control group was slightly older than the multiple sclerosis patient group. Significantly higher frequencies in patients than in controls were found for about five TRBV segments, including TRBV5-6, TRBV5-1 and TRBV20-1.

To demonstrate the VDJtools post-analysis software, the study profiled TCR beta repertoires from the peripheral blood of 13 young patients with multiple sclerosis. The multiple sclerosis patients were children and adolescents between roughly 6 and 16 years of age. Via the germline V gene, CDR1 is SGDLS and CDR2 YYNGEE. Taken from cysteine to phenylalanine, the CDR3 has 12 residues. Only CDR3 DNA is held: 36 bases, read in frame from base 1. Trimming removed 3 bases from V and 11 bases from J, leaving 14 bases between the germline ends. Receptor amplification or capture employed PCR. Sequenced using an Illumina HiSeq 2500. To reduce PCR and sequencing biases, unique molecular identifiers were incorporated into the TCR beta cDNA libraries. Every 1 to 10 million input T cells yielded about 500,000 cDNA molecules, meaning each molecule approximated one T cell. The patient libraries were prepared and sequenced with the same protocol used for the earlier healthy control dataset. Samples belonging to the same batch were prepared together, multiplexed and sequenced on a shared HiSeq lane. As for how the authors treated the data: Raw barcoded reads were processed with MIGEC, and single-read molecular identifier groups were discarded before consensus assembly and CDR3 extraction. VDJtools was used for post-analysis of the clonotype tables, and diversity was normalized by down-sampling every dataset to the size of the smallest sample. Repertoire overlap clustering matched CDR3 amino acid but not nucleotide sequences to correct batch-related cross-sample contamination. Clones were called with MiXCR by TCRdb after fastp trimmed the public reads at Q25, and only in-frame beta chains were retained. Rows are unified per CDR3 protein, each entry keeping the most common DNA and genes. The V and J calls were not made by the authors but by TCRdb's processing. Counted in this sample were about 810,000 distinct CDR3 sequences; approximately 57% of them appeared once. Approximately 4.3% of the sample is taken by the ten largest.

This receptor was taken from a girl between 5 and 17 years old with multiple sclerosis. This sequence uses TRBV9 and TRBJ2-5, and TRBD1 may be the D gene, going by 5 matching bases. Source material: blood. CDR3 region: CASSAWQGEQYF. The DNA sequence follows: TGTGCCAGCAGCGCCTGGCAGGGTGAGCAGTACTTC.